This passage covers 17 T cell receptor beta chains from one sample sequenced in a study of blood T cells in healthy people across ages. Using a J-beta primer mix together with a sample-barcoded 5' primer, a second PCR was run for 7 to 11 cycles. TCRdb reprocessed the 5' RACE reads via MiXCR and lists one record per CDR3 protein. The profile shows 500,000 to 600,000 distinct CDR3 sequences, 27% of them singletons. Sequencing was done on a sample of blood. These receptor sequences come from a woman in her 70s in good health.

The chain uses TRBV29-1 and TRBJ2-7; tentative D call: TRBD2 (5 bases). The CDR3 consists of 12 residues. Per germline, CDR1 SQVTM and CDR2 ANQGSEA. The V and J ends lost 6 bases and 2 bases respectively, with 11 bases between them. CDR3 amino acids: CSVRSATYEQYF. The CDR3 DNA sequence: TGCAGCGTCCGTAGCGCTACCTACGAGCAGTACTTC.

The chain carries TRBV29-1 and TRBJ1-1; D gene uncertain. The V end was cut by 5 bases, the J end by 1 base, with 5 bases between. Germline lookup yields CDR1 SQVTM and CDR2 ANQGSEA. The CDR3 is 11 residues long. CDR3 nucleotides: TGCAGCGTTCACAGGAACACTGAAGCTTTCTTT. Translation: CSVHRNTEAFF.

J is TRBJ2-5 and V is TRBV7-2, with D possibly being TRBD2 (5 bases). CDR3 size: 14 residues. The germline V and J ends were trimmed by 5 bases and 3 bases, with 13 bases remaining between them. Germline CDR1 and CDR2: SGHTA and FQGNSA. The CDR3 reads CASSLRSGEETQYF. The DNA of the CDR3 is TGTGCCAGCAGCCTGCGGTCCGGGGAAGAGACCCAGTACTTC.

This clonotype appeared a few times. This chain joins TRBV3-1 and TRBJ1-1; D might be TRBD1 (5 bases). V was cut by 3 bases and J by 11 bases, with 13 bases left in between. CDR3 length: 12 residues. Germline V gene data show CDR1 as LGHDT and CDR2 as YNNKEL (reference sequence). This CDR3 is CASSHGDPPAFF. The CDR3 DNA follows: TGTGCCAGCAGCCACGGGGACCCCCCCGCTTTCTTT.

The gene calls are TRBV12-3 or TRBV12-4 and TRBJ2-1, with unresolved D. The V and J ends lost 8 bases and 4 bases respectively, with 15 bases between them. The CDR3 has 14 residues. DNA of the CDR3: TGTGCCAGCGGCCGGAGAACTCTGTACAATGAGCAGTTCTTC. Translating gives CASGRRTLYNEQFF.

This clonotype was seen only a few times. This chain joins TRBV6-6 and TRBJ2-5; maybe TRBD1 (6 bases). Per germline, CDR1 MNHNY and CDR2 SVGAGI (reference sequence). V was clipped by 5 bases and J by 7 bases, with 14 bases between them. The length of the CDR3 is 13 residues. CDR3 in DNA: TGTGCCAGCAGTAACAGGCAAGGGGGGACCCAGTACTTC. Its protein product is CASSNRQGGTQYF.

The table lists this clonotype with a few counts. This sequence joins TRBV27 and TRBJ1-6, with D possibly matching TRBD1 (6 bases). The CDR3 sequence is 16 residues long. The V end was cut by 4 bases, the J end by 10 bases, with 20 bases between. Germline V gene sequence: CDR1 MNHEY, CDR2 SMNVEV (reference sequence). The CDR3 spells CASSSYDGRGGSPLHF. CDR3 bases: TGTGCCAGCAGTTCCTACGACGGGAGGGGGGGGTCACCCCTCCACTTT.

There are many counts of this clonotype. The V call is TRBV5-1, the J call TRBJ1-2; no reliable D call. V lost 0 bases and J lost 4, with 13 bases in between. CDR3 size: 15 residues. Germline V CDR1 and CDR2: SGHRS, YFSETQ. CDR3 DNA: TGCGCCAGCAGCTTGGGCGGGGAGCCCCGCTATGGCTACACCTTC. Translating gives CASSLGGEPRYGYTF.

The CDR3 nucleotides are TGTGCCAGCAGCTTACGCTTTAAGGGCGGGGGCTTGAATGAGCAGTTCTTC. It specifies CASSLRFKGGGLNEQFF. The chain is built from TRBV5-4 and TRBJ2-5; tentative D call: TRBD2 (7 bases). Judging by the DNA end, TRBJ2-1 fits better; the J call may be wrong. The CDR3 consists of 17 residues. CDR1 is SGHNT, CDR2 YYREEE, per germline (reference sequence).

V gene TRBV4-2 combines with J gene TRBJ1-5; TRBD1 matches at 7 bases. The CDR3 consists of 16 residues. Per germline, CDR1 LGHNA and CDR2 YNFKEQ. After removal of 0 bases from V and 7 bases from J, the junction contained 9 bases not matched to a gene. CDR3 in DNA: TGTGCCAGCAGCCAAGAAAGGATAGGGGGCGGCCAGCCCCAGCATTTT. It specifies CASSQERIGGGQPQHF.

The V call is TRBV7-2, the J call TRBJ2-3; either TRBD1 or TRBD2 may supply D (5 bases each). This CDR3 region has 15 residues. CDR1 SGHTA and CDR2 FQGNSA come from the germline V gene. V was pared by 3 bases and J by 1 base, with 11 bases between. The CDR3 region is CASSFVGTGTDTQYF. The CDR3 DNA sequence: TGTGCCAGCAGCTTTGTGGGGACGGGCACAGATACGCAGTATTTT. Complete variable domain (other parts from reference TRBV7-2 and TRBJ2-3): GAGVSQSPSNKVTEKGKDVELRCDPISGHTALYWYRQSLGQGLEFLIYFQGNSAPDKSGLPSDRFSAERTGGSVSTLTIQRTQQEDSAVYLCASSFVGTGTDTQYFGPGTRLTVL.

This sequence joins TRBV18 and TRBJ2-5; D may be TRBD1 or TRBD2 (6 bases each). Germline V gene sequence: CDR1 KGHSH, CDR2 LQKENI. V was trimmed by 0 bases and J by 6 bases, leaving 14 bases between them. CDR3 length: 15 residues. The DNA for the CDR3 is TGTGCCAGCTCACCACCGGGGGGCTCCCCGAAGACCCAGTACTTC. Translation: CASSPPGGSPKTQYF.

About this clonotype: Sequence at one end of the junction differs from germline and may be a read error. The CDR3 nucleotides are TGTGCCAGCAGAAGACAGGGGGCCAGTGGAACCACCATATATTTT. It specifies CASRRQGASGTTIYF. This rearrangement joins TRBV6-1 to TRBJ1-3; 10 bases map to TRBD1. The length of the CDR3 is 15 residues. Germline CDR1 reads MNHNS; CDR2 reads SASEGT.

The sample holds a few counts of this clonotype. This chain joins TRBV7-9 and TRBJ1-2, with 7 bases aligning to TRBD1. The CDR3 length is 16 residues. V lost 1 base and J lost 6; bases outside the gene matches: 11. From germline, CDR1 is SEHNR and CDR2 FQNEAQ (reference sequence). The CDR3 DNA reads TGTGCCAGCAGCTTAGGGGACCGAGGGGGCCAGGATGGCTACACCTTC. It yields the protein CASSLGDRGGQDGYTF.

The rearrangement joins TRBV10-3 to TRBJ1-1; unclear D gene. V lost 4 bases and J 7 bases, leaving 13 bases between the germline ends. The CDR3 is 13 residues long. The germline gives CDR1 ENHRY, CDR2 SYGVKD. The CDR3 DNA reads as TGTGCCATCAGTGGAGATCAACAAGGTGAAGCTTTCTTT. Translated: CAISGDQQGEAFF.

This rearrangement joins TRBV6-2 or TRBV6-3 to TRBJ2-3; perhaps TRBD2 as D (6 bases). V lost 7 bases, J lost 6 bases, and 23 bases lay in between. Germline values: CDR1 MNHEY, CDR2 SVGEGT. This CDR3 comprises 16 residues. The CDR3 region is CASTLTGTSYTDTQYF. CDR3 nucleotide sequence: TGTGCCAGCACTTTAACCGGGACTTCCTACACTGATACGCAGTATTTT.

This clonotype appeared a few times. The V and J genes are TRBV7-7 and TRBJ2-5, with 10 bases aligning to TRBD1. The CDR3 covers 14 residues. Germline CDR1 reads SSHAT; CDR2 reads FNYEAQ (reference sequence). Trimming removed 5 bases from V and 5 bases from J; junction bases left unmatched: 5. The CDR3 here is CASSGQGVLETQYF. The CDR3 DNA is TGTGCCAGCAGCGGACAGGGGGTTTTGGAGACCCAGTACTTC.